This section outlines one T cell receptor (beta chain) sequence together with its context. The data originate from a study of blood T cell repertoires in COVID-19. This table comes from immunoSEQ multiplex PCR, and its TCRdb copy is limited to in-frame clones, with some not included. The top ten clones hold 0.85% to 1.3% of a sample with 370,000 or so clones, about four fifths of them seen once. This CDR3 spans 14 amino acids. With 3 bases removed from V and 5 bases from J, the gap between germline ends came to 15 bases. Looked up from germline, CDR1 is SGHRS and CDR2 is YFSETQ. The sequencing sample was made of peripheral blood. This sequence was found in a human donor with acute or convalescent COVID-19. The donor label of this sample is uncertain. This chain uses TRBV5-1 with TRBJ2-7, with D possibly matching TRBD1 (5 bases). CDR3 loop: CASSSVVGHNEQYF. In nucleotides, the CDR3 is TGCGCCAGCAGCTCCGTGGTGGGGCATAACGAGCAGTACTTC.